Below are 31 T cell receptor beta chains sequenced from a single sample in a study of siplizumab effects on memory and regulatory T cells. Only in-frame clones appear in the TCRdb table, and some are missing; sequencing was by immunoSEQ multiplex PCR. Counted here are about 120,000 clones, just under 95% occurring once; the ten biggest clones make up under 0.2%. Sequencing was carried out using non-Treg CD4+ T cells sorted from blood. Receptors originate from a human donor in good health.

This rearrangement joins TRBV19 to TRBJ2-7, with D uncertain. V gave up 5 bases and J gave up 3 bases, with 11 bases separating them. Germline V gene lookup returns CDR1 LNHDA and CDR2 SQIVND (reference sequence). The CDR3 has 13 amino acids. CDR3 protein: CASSAGQFYEQYF. The CDR3 coding sequence is TGTGCCAGTAGTGCCGGCCAGTTCTACGAGCAGTACTTC.

CDR3 protein: CASSLGDRPNEKLFF. CDR3 nucleotide sequence: TGCGCCAGCAGCCTCGGGGACAGGCCAAATGAAAAACTGTTTTTT. The rearrangement links TRBV5-1 to TRBJ1-4; 8 bases are shared with TRBD1. After removal of 4 bases from V and 5 bases from J, the junction contained 7 bases not matched to a gene. This CDR3 spans 15 amino acids. Germline CDR1 SGHRS, CDR2 YFSETQ.

The chain employs TRBV7-2 and TRBJ1-2; no definite D call. Germline V gives CDR1 SGHTA, CDR2 FQGNSA. V shed 6 bases and J shed 4 bases, with 15 bases lying between them. CDR3 length equals 14 residues. CDR3 bases: TGTGCCAGCAGACTGCGCGGACGGCCCTATGGCTACACCTTC. Amino acids: CASRLRGRPYGYTF.

V usage is TRBV12-5 and J usage is TRBJ2-2, with a tentative D call TRBD2 (6 bases). The CDR3 totals 15 residues. Germline CDR1 reads LGHNT; CDR2 reads FRNRAP. The V end lost 3 bases, the J end lost 0 bases, and 8 bases lay between the germline ends. CDR3 region: CASGFGGPNTGELFF. CDR3 coding DNA: TGTGCTAGTGGTTTTGGAGGGCCGAACACCGGGGAGCTGTTTTTT.

The V and J genes are TRBV6-6 and TRBJ1-2; no clear D. The germline V gene encodes CDR1 MNHNY and CDR2 SVGAGI (reference sequence). V was pared by 0 bases and J by 4 bases, with 6 bases between. The CDR3 loop spans 13 amino acids. Here the CDR3 DNA reads TGTGCCAGCAGTTACTCCTTAGTCTATGGCTACACCTTC. Its translation is CASSYSLVYGYTF.

V usage is TRBV11-2 and J usage is TRBJ1-5, with a possible D match to TRBD1 (6 bases). There are 16 residues in the CDR3. The V gene's germline CDR1 is SGHAT and CDR2 FQNNGV. Trimming took off 6 bases at V and 0 bases at J, with 15 bases between the two ends. The CDR3, as DNA: TGTGCCAGCAGGCCAACTACAGGGAGTAGCAATCAGCCCCAGCATTTT. As protein: CASRPTTGSSNQPQHF. Complete variable domain (other parts from reference TRBV11-2 and TRBJ1-5): EAGVAQSPRYKIIEKRQSVAFWCNPISGHATLYWYQQILGQGPKLLIQFQNNGVVDDSQLPKDRFSAERLKGVDSTLKIQPAKLEDSAVYLCASRPTTGSSNQPQHFGDGTRLSIL.

The J gene is TRBJ1-2, the V gene TRBV7-9; no clear D gene. This CDR3 spans 13 amino acids. Germline-derived CDR1 and CDR2 are SEHNR and FQNEAQ (reference sequence). Deletions cut 0 bases from V and 4 bases from J, with 6 bases between. CDR3 protein: CASSLAALYGYTF. The CDR3 DNA reads as TGTGCCAGCAGCTTAGCGGCCCTCTATGGCTACACCTTC.

The chain couples TRBV6-1 to TRBJ2-7; D gene ambiguous. Trimming left V 5 bases short and J 3 bases short, with 2 bases between. The CDR3 loop spans 10 amino acids. Germline V CDR1 and CDR2: MNHNS, SASEGT. CDR3: CASSIYEQYF. The DNA for the CDR3 is TGTGCCAGCAGTATCTACGAGCAGTACTTC.

The gene calls are TRBV7-9 and TRBJ1-3; TRBD1 matches 7 bases. Germline CDR1 is SEHNR and CDR2 is FQNEAQ (reference sequence). This CDR3 contains 14 residues. The junction had 4 bases not matched to a gene; V was cut back by 8 bases and J by 0 bases. CDR3 in amino acids: CASATGLSGNTIYF. The CDR3, as DNA: TGTGCCAGCGCGACAGGGCTCTCTGGAAACACCATATATTTT.

V and J are TRBV2 and TRBJ2-5, with D unresolved. Germline V gives CDR1 SNHLY, CDR2 FYNNEI. Trimming took off 2 bases at V and 4 bases at J, with 11 bases between the two ends. The CDR3 loop spans 14 amino acids. CDR3 residues: CASSEILRGETQYF. The CDR3 DNA reads as TGTGCCAGCAGTGAAATACTACGTGGAGAGACCCAGTACTTC. Full variable domain (outside the CDR3, taken from reference TRBV2 and TRBJ2-5): EPEVTQTPSHQVTQMGQEVILRCVPISNHLYFYWYRQILGQKVEFLVSFYNNEISEKSEIFDDQFSVERPDGSNFTLKIRSTKLEDSAMYFCASSEILRGETQYFGPGTRLLVL.

The chain links TRBV18 to TRBJ2-5; the D call may be TRBD1 or TRBD2 (6 bases each). The CDR3 is 13 amino acids. Germline CDR1 and CDR2: KGHSH and LQKENI. V dropped 6 bases and J dropped 5 bases, with 13 bases sitting between them. CDR3 coding DNA: TGTGCCAGCTCGCCCGTGGGGGGCGAGACCCAGTACTTC. Encoded protein: CASSPVGGETQYF. Combining the CDR3 with reference TRBV18 and TRBJ2-5 gives the whole variable domain NAGVMQNPRHLVRRRGQEARLRCSPMKGHSHVYWYRQLPEEGLKFMVYLQKENIIDESGMPKERFSAEFPKEGPSILRIQQVVRGDSAAYFCASSPVGGETQYFGPGTRLLVL.

The J gene is TRBJ1-4, the V gene TRBV7-9; 8 positions agree with TRBD1. Trimming at V came to 3 bases and at J to 3 bases, leaving 0 bases not matched to a gene. The germline V gene encodes CDR1 SEHNR and CDR2 FQNEAQ (reference sequence). The CDR3 is 14 residues long. This CDR3 reads CASSLGQANEKLFF. CDR3 coding DNA: TGTGCCAGCAGCTTGGGACAGGCTAATGAAAAACTGTTTTTT.

This sequence joins TRBV9 and TRBJ2-1; D is uncertain. Germline CDR1 is SGDLS and CDR2 is YYNGEE. CDR3 length: 13 residues. Deletions cut 0 bases from V and 3 bases from J, with 4 bases between. The DNA for the CDR3 is TGTGCCAGCAGCGTAGTCGGCTACAATGAGCAGTTCTTC. Its protein is CASSVVGYNEQFF.

The V gene is TRBV29-1, the J gene TRBJ1-4; D gene unclear. Trimming removed 7 bases from V and 0 bases from J, with 9 bases in between. The length of the CDR3 is 13 residues. The V gene's germline CDR1 is SQVTM and CDR2 ANQGSEA. Here the CDR3 reads CSAERATNEKLFF. In DNA form, the CDR3 reads TGCAGCGCCGAGAGAGCAACTAATGAAAAACTGTTTTTT.

The chain has TRBV5-6 and TRBJ2-7; 11 bases fit TRBD1. V lost 2 bases to trimming and J lost 5 bases; unmatched junction nucleotides: 12. The length of the CDR3 is 17 residues. The germline V gene encodes CDR1 SGHDT and CDR2 YYEEEE. The CDR3 DNA sequence: TGTGCCAGCAGCTTACAGGGACAGGGGGGTTCATTCGACGAGCAGTACTTC. Protein product: CASSLQGQGGSFDEQYF.

This clone was detected once. The rearrangement uses TRBV6-5 and TRBJ1-2, with a tentative D call TRBD1 (6 bases). This CDR3 region has 12 residues. Trimming cost V 6 bases and J 8 bases, with 13 bases left between them. CDR1 is MNHEY and CDR2 is SVGAGI in the germline V gene. DNA of the CDR3: TGTGCCAGCAGGAGAACAGGGTTAGGCTACACCTTC. Amino acids: CASRRTGLGYTF.

CDR3 nucleotides: TGTGCCAGCAGTCGACAGGGCCACACTGAAGCTTTCTTT. Its protein product is CASSRQGHTEAFF. V is TRBV6-1 and J is TRBJ1-1; TRBD1 aligns across 7 bases. CDR1 and CDR2 (germline): MNHNS, SASEGT. This CDR3 contains 13 residues. Trimming cost V 5 bases and J 3 bases; bases outside gene matches: 3.

The chain is built from TRBV4-2 and TRBJ1-3; 9 bases agree with TRBD1. V was clipped by 4 bases and J by 4 bases; unmatched bases: 8. Germline V gene lookup returns CDR1 LGHNA and CDR2 YNFKEQ. The CDR3 contains 16 residues. The CDR3 DNA is TGTGCCAGCAGCCGCGCCGGGACAGGGAACGGAAACACCATATATTTT. This gives the protein CASSRAGTGNGNTIYF.

This chain joins TRBV30 and TRBJ1-2, with 9 bases that match TRBD1. Germline-derived CDR1 and CDR2 are GTSNPN and SVGIG (reference sequence). This CDR3 is 13 amino acids long. V trimming: 3 bases; J trimming: 1 base; junction bases outside the gene matches: 0. The CDR3 loop reads CAWRTGGNYGYTF. The DNA of the CDR3 is TGTGCCTGGAGGACAGGGGGTAACTATGGCTACACCTTC.

V is TRBV6-5 and J is TRBJ1-2, with a possible D match to TRBD1 (5 bases). The germline V gene encodes CDR1 MNHEY and CDR2 SVGAGI. This CDR3 contains 14 residues. The ends were cut back, 6 bases at V and 12 bases at J, with 23 bases in the middle. CDR3 DNA: TGTGCCAGCAGGATGCGACAGTCCTCTCTATGGGACACCTTC. It specifies CASRMRQSSLWDTF.

V is TRBV5-4 and J is TRBJ2-3; the D gene is possibly TRBD1 (5 bases). The V gene lost 2 bases and the J gene lost 0 bases, with 16 bases spanning the gap. The CDR3 sequence is 17 residues long. The V gene's germline CDR1 is SGHNT and CDR2 YYREEE (reference sequence). The CDR3 loop reads CASSLKGLPSSTDTQYF. The CDR3, as DNA: TGTGCCAGCAGCTTAAAGGGGCTCCCCTCTAGCACAGATACGCAGTATTTT.

The chain is built from TRBV5-6 and TRBJ2-2, with 7 nucleotides matching TRBD1. Germline loops: CDR1 SGHDT, CDR2 YYEEEE. The junction had 4 bases not matched to a gene; V was cut back by 6 bases and J by 5 bases. The CDR3 contains 13 residues. CDR3 nucleotides: TGTGCCAGCACCCAGGGGGTGACCGGGGAGCTGTTTTTT. Its translation: CASTQGVTGELFF.

The chain couples TRBV7-9 to TRBJ1-2; the D is unclear. In germline, CDR1 is SEHNR, CDR2 FQNEAQ (reference sequence). The CDR3 is 14 residues long. Trimming cost V 1 base and J 2 bases, with 8 bases left between them. The CDR3 protein is CASSLGAANYGYTF. Here the CDR3 DNA reads TGTGCCAGCAGCTTAGGTGCAGCAAACTATGGCTACACCTTC.

The chain recombines TRBV20-1 with TRBJ1-4, with a weak D call TRBD1 (5 bases). V was trimmed by 6 bases and J by 6 bases, leaving 8 bases between them. Germline V gene lookup returns CDR1 DFQATT and CDR2 SNEGSKA (reference sequence). CDR3 length: 11 amino acids. Here the CDR3 DNA reads TGCAGTGCATGGGGGGATGAAAAACTGTTTTTT. Protein product: CSAWGDEKLFF.

The CDR3 region has the DNA TGTGCCAGTAGTATCGAGGCATCCCGTCATTCCCTCTATGGCTACACCTTC. As protein: CASSIEASRHSLYGYTF. This rearrangement joins TRBV19 to TRBJ1-2; D remains unclear. This CDR3 contains 17 residues. V lost 3 bases, J lost 4 bases, and 21 bases lay in between. The germline V gene has CDR1 LNHDA and CDR2 SQIVND (reference sequence). Drawing the rest from reference TRBV19 and TRBJ1-2, the complete variable domain is DGGITQSPKYLFRKEGQNVTLSCEQNLNHDAMYWYRQDPGQGLRLIYYSQIVNDFQKGDIAEGYSVSREKKESFPLTVTSAQKNPTAFYLCASSIEASRHSLYGYTFGSGTRLTVV.

The V call is TRBV18, the J call TRBJ2-5; 9 bases align to TRBD2. The end of the DNA fits TRBJ2-7 better, so the J call may be wrong. This CDR3 is built from 18 residues. The germline V gene encodes CDR1 KGHSH and CDR2 LQKENI. CDR3 protein: CASSPPGGGAASSYEQYF. In nucleotides, the CDR3 is TGTGCCAGCTCACCACCCGGCGGGGGGGCGGCGAGCTCCTACGAGCAGTACTTC.

The chain combines TRBV5-1 with TRBJ2-3, with D unclear. Looked up from germline, CDR1 is SGHRS and CDR2 is YFSETQ. Trimming shortened V by 2 bases and J by 0 bases, and 13 bases separated the two germline ends. The CDR3 consists of 16 residues. CDR3 sequence: CASSFGSTSSTDTQYF. The CDR3 DNA follows: TGCGCCAGCAGCTTTGGGTCGACTTCTAGCACAGATACGCAGTATTTT. The full variable domain, completed using reference TRBV5-1 and TRBJ2-3, is KAGVTQTPRYLIKTRGQQVTLSCSPISGHRSVSWYQQTPGQGLQFLFEYFSETQRNKGNFPGRFSGRQFSNSRSEMNVSTLELGDSALYLCASSFGSTSSTDTQYFGPGTRLTVL.

This rearrangement joins TRBV19 to TRBJ2-3; tentatively, D is TRBD2 (6 bases). Trimming took 4 bases from V and 2 from J, leaving 10 bases between them. CDR3 size: 14 residues. Germline V gene lookup returns CDR1 LNHDA and CDR2 SQIVND (reference sequence). As DNA, the CDR3 is TGTGCCAGTAGTAAGGACTATAACACAGATACGCAGTATTTT. Amino acid sequence: CASSKDYNTDTQYF.

V is TRBV28 and J is TRBJ1-5; TRBD1 is a possible D gene (6 bases). The ends were cut back, 6 bases at V and 7 bases at J, with 16 bases in the middle. Germline CDR1 is MDHEN and CDR2 is SYDVKM. The CDR3 sequence is 14 residues long. CDR3 DNA: TGTGCCAGCAGGGAACAGGGAAGGGGCCAGCCCCAGCATTTT. Translated, it gives CASREQGRGQPQHF.

This rearrangement joins TRBV19 to TRBJ1-5; TRBD1 aligns across 7 bases. The germline V gene encodes CDR1 LNHDA and CDR2 SQIVND (reference sequence). CDR3 length: 14 residues. Trimming cost V 5 bases and J 6 bases; bases outside gene matches: 7. CDR3 amino acids: CASSLTGEFQPQHF. CDR3 nucleotides: TGTGCCAGTAGTCTTACAGGGGAGTTTCAGCCCCAGCATTTT. Based on the CDR3 plus reference TRBV19 and TRBJ1-5, the full variable domain is DGGITQSPKYLFRKEGQNVTLSCEQNLNHDAMYWYRQDPGQGLRLIYYSQIVNDFQKGDIAEGYSVSREKKESFPLTVTSAQKNPTAFYLCASSLTGEFQPQHFGDGTRLSIL.

The chain joins TRBV15 to TRBJ1-5; D possibly corresponds to TRBD1 (5 bases). The germline CDR1 and CDR2 sequences are LNHNV and YYDKDF (reference sequence). Trimming removed 9 bases from V and 3 bases from J, with 15 bases in between. This CDR3 region has 14 residues. Here the CDR3 DNA reads TGTGCCACGGCATGGGGCAGGGCCAATCAGCCCCAGCATTTT. Protein: CATAWGRANQPQHF. The full variable domain, with the rest looked up from reference TRBV15 and TRBJ1-5, is DAMVIQNPRYQVTQFGKPVTLSCSQTLNHNVMYWYQQKSSQAPKLLFHYYDKDFNNEADTPDNFQSRRPNTSFCFLDIRSPGLGDTAMYLCATAWGRANQPQHFGDGTRLSIL.